These 11 T cell receptor beta chains were sequenced from one sample in a study of CD8 T cell repertoires and HIV-1 epitope variants. TCRdb's copy holds only in-frame clones and misses some; the assay was immunoSEQ multiplex PCR. In the table there are 80,000 to 95,000 clones, roughly 77% of which are singletons. Sequencing was carried out using uncultured baseline CD8+ T cells from peripheral blood mononuclear cells (PBMCs). The receptors originated from a male donor with HIV.

This clone has more than one count but fewer than ten. The chain has TRBV28 and TRBJ1-5; D is unresolved. The CDR3 contains 15 residues. The ends were cut back, 6 bases at V and 2 bases at J, with 14 bases in the middle. Germline CDR1 reads MDHEN; CDR2 reads SYDVKM. CDR3 DNA: TGTGCCAGCAGACCTCAGGCAGGAGGCAATCAGCCCCAGCATTTT. As protein: CASRPQAGGNQPQHF. Based on the CDR3 plus reference TRBV28 and TRBJ1-5, the full variable domain is DVKVTQSSRYLVKRTGEKVFLECVQDMDHENMFWYRQDPGLGLRLIYFSYDVKMKEKGDIPEGYSVSREKKERFSLILESASTNQTSMYLCASRPQAGGNQPQHFGDGTRLSIL.

Remarks on this clone: Other DNA variants within this sample encode the same CDR3. This rearrangement joins TRBV9 to TRBJ1-1; D perhaps matches TRBD1 (5 bases). V was cut by 4 bases and J by 0 bases, with 13 bases left in between. CDR3 length: 15 residues. Germline values: CDR1 SGDLS, CDR2 YYNGEE. CDR3 protein: CASSFTGQMNTEAFF. Written as DNA, the CDR3 is TGTGCCAGCAGCTTTACGGGGCAGATGAACACTGAAGCTTTCTTT.

There are a few counts of this clone. V gene TRBV7-8 combines with J gene TRBJ1-3; 9 bases are a match to TRBD1. Trimming took 5 bases from V and 2 from J; bases not matched to a gene: 7. This CDR3 is 16 amino acids long. Germline CDR1 reads SGHVS; CDR2 reads FQNEAQ. The CDR3 sequence is CASSPRQGGTGNTIYF. DNA of the CDR3: TGTGCCAGCAGCCCGCGACAGGGGGGGACTGGAAACACCATATATTTT.

The rearrangement joins TRBV29-1 to TRBJ2-1, with D possibly TRBD1 on 6 matching bases. This CDR3 has 13 residues. Trimming took 4 bases from V and 7 from J, leaving 14 bases between them. CDR1 SQVTM and CDR2 ANQGSEA come from the germline V gene. This chain's CDR3 is CSVVQGSVNEQFF. CDR3 nucleotide sequence: TGCAGCGTTGTACAGGGCAGTGTGAATGAGCAGTTCTTC.

This clone was observed once. The chain joins TRBV19 to TRBJ1-5; D is possibly TRBD1 (5 bases). Germline V gene sequence: CDR1 LNHDA, CDR2 SQIVND (reference sequence). Deletions cut 6 bases from V and 6 bases from J, with 12 bases between. The CDR3 runs to 13 residues. The CDR3 region is CASSGGGIQPQHF. CDR3 nucleotide sequence: TGTGCCAGTAGCGGTGGGGGGATTCAGCCCCAGCATTTT.

This clone was seen a handful of times. This rearrangement joins TRBV7-9 to TRBJ1-2; a weak D match, TRBD1 (5 bases). V lost 5 bases and J 4 bases, leaving 8 bases between the germline ends. The CDR3 is 12 residues long. CDR1 SEHNR and CDR2 FQNEAQ come from the germline V gene (reference sequence). CDR3 bases: TGTGCCAGCAGCACGGGGGTCTATGGCTACACCTTC. This encodes CASSTGVYGYTF.

Here the CDR3 DNA reads TGCGCCAGCAGCCGGGACTGGGCGGAGGAGACCCAGTACTTC. This sequence encodes CASSRDWAEETQYF. The genes are TRBV4-3 and TRBJ2-5; tentatively, D is TRBD2 (6 bases). Germline V gene data show CDR1 as LGHNA and CDR2 as YSLEER. V lost 4 bases and J 5 bases, leaving 14 bases between the germline ends. The CDR3 sequence is 14 residues long.

CDR3 region: CASATSTDTQYF. The CDR3 DNA follows: TGTGCCTCGGCGACTAGCACAGATACGCAGTATTTT. The V and J genes are TRBV27 and TRBJ2-3; the D is unclear. CDR1 is MNHEY, CDR2 SMNVEV, per germline (reference sequence). This CDR3 is built from 12 residues. Trimming removed 11 bases from V and 0 bases from J, with 9 bases in between.

The rearrangement joins TRBV7-2 to TRBJ1-1; D is uncertain. The V end was cut by 4 bases, the J end by 1 base, with 13 bases between. The germline gives CDR1 SGHTA, CDR2 FQGNSA. CDR3 length: 15 amino acids. The CDR3 nucleotides are TGTGCCAGCAGCTCCCCCGTTAGAGCGAACACTGAAGCTTTCTTT. This encodes CASSSPVRANTEAFF.

V is TRBV28 and J is TRBJ2-5, with D hard to call. With 6 bases removed from V and 5 bases from J, the gap between germline ends came to 13 bases. Germline-derived CDR1 and CDR2 are MDHEN and SYDVKM. This CDR3 has 13 amino acids. The CDR3 nucleotides are TGTGCCAGCAGCTATGAAAGTTGGGAGACCCAGTACTTC. The encoded protein is CASSYESWETQYF.

The chain uses TRBV9 and TRBJ2-5; 8 bases line up with TRBD2. The CDR3 sequence is 15 residues long. Per the germline V gene, CDR1 is SGDLS and CDR2 is YYNGEE. Trimming removed 2 bases from V and 5 bases from J; junction bases left unmatched: 8. CDR3 nucleotide sequence: TGTGCCAGCAGCGTGGATCGGCGGGAGGTGGAGACCCAGTACTTC. This translates into CASSVDRREVETQYF.